A selection of T cell receptor beta chains follows, all from one sample in a study of blood T cell dynamics during melanoma immunotherapy. Sequencing was performed with immunoSEQ multiplex PCR; in TCRdb, only in-frame clones are kept and a portion is missing. Of about 7,600 clones listed, 85% to 90% are singletons. The input for sequencing was blood, taken from a patient treated with checkpoint blockade. Receptors were obtained from a human donor with melanoma. Both conserved end residues are part of each CDR3. D genes are given only for firm matches. The size of a clone is reported for some rows only, either as once, few or many, or as a class for expanded clones.

D gene	V gene	clone size	J gene	CDR3 DNA	CDR3 protein
-	TRBV7-9	-	TRBJ2-7	TGTGCCAGCAGCTTAGTGGGGTACGAGCAGTACTTC	CASSLVGYEQYF
-	TRBV2	-	TRBJ2-7	TGTGCCAGCAGTTATCTCTACGAGCAGTACTTC	CASSYLYEQYF
-	TRBV5-6	-	TRBJ2-7	TGTGCCAGCAGCTTCCCCGGCAGTTCCTCCGAGCAGTACTTC	CASSFPGSSSEQYF
-	TRBV7-9	few	TRBJ1-5	TGTGCCAGCGGTTCCGGCTATAGCAATCAGCCCCAGCATTTT	CASGSGYSNQPQHF
-	TRBV6-4	-	TRBJ1-1	TGTGCCAGCAGAGTGGACAGGAACACTGAAGCTTTCTTT	CASRVDRNTEAFF
TRBD1	TRBV28	once	TRBJ2-7	TGTGCCAGCAGTTCCTCCGGGACAGGGGGGAACGAGCAGTACTTC	CASSSSGTGGNEQYF
-	TRBV18	-	TRBJ1-3	TGTGCCAGCTCGTCCACAGGGAGATCTGGAAACACCATATATTTT	CASSSTGRSGNTIYF
TRBD2	TRBV7-2	-	TRBJ2-5	TGTGCCAGCAGCTTATTAGGGACTAGCCAAGAGACCCAGTACTTC	CASSLLGTSQETQYF
-	TRBV2	-	TRBJ2-3	TGTGCCAGCAGTGTCCTTCTCGGGGATACGCAGTATTTT	CASSVLLGDTQYF
-	TRBV5-1	few	TRBJ1-1	TGCGCCAGCAGCTTGGGCCAGGCCGGCACTGAAGCTTTCTTT	CASSLGQAGTEAFF
-	TRBV2	-	TRBJ1-6	TGTGCCAGCGAGGACTTAAGCTCCTATAATTCACCCCTCCACTTT	CASEDLSSYNSPLHF
-	TRBV7-3	-	TRBJ2-7	TGTGCCAGCAGCTTAATGTCCGCCGGGGAGCAGTACTTC	CASSLMSAGEQYF
TRBD1	TRBV4-1	-	TRBJ1-2	TGCGCCAGCAGCCATACGACAGGGGGCACGAGTGGCTACACCTTC	CASSHTTGGTSGYTF
-	TRBV6-6	-	TRBJ2-7	TGTGCCAGCAGTTACTCAGGTGGCGGGGTTCGAGAGCAGTACTTC	CASSYSGGGVREQYF
-	TRBV10-2	-	TRBJ2-7	TGCGCCAGCAGTGTTTCGCGGAGGTACGAGCAGTACTTC	CASSVSRRYEQYF
-	TRBV7-3	-	TRBJ1-6	TGTGCCAGCAGCCCATTGGGGGGATCACCCCTCCACTTT	CASSPLGGSPLHF
-	TRBV7-8	-	TRBJ2-7	TGTGCCAGCAGCTTAGCGCGTGGGGGCGGCTACGAGCAGTACTTC	CASSLARGGGYEQYF
TRBD1	TRBV27	-	TRBJ2-7	TGTGCCAGCAGTTTCCAGGGGGCTGTAACCTACGAGCAGTACTTC	CASSFQGAVTYEQYF
TRBD1	TRBV5-1	-	TRBJ1-2	TGCGCCAGCAGCTTGGGAGAGGGGGCTCCCAACTATGGCTACACCTTC	CASSLGEGAPNYGYTF
TRBD1	TRBV7-9	-	TRBJ1-2	TGTGCCAGCAGCTTGACAGGGGAGGGCTATGGCTACACCTTC	CASSLTGEGYGYTF
-	TRBV5-1	-	TRBJ1-2	TGCGCCAGCCACCAAACCGGGGCAGGCTACACCTTC	CASHQTGAGYTF
-	TRBV5-4	once	TRBJ2-5	TGTGCCAGCAGCTTGTGGGGGGCTGAGACCCAGTACTTC	CASSLWGAETQYF
TRBD2	TRBV4-2	-	TRBJ2-7	TGTGCCAGCAGCCAAGACTCCCTGGCGGGAGGGACAGAGCAGTACTTC	CASSQDSLAGGTEQYF